This T cell receptor (beta chain) stems from a study of graft-versus-host responses after intestinal transplantation. Overall study context: Recipients had transplants, and these were multivisceral, liver-intestinal, or isolated intestinal. Induction using anti-thymocyte globulin, followed by tacrolimus and steroids for approximately 3 years, was given to all recipients. Points from the study as a whole: Ileal or blood samples showed some GvH clones first, and such clones were also found in recipient marrow. GvH clone levels peaked in circulation, and this peak was associated with early post-transplant HvG declines.

Looked up from germline, CDR1 is SGHRS and CDR2 is YFSETQ. With 4 bases clipped from V and 0 bases from J, the junction kept 8 bases outside the gene matches. CDR3 length: 16 residues. Sequenced by immunoSEQ multiplex PCR; TCRdb stores in-frame clones only, minus some. The sample has 100,000 to 110,000 clones; roughly 90% are singletons. As to this clone: Its antigen is undetermined.

This sample comprised unstimulated CD4+ T cells sorted from spleen or lymph node cells, obtained before transplant. The chain employs TRBV5-1 and TRBJ2-3; 7 positions match TRBD2. The sequence was collected from a human donor who was the organ donor for an intestinal transplant. The CDR3 sequence: CASSRGSGASTDTQYF. The CDR3, as DNA: TGCGCCAGCAGCAGGGGCAGCGGGGCTAGCACAGATACGCAGTATTTT.